This TCR beta chain stems from a study of cytomegalovirus exposure and HLA in healthy donors. The study, taken as a whole, reports: The majority of TCR sequences were rare, yet some public TCRs appeared in many donors. What TCR beta sequences reportedly achieved was accurate prediction of HLA-A and HLA-B alleles in most subjects.

Germline assignment: CDR1 SGHTA and CDR2 FQGNSA. The CDR3 runs to 16 residues. The V segment lost 1 base and the J segment 4 bases; nucleotides outside the gene matches: 6. Worth noting for this clone: The antigen is not known.

The PCR used 60 Vbeta and 13 Jbeta primers. Profiling relied on immunoSEQ multiplex PCR, and the TCRdb table lists in-frame clones only, not all of them. The sample yields some 89,000 clones, roughly 80% seen once. The sequencing sample was made of PBMCs. The chain has TRBV7-2 and TRBJ2-3; TRBD2 agrees at 9 bases. The sequence derives from a woman younger than 45 in good health and CMV-seronegative. Here the CDR3 reads CASSLGSGSRSDTQYF. CDR3 in DNA: TGTGCCAGCAGCTTAGGTAGCGGGAGTCGATCAGATACGCAGTATTTT. The full variable domain, rest sourced from reference TRBV7-2 and TRBJ2-3, is GAGVSQSPSNKVTEKGKDVELRCDPISGHTALYWYRQSLGQGLEFLIYFQGNSAPDKSGLPSDRFSAERTGGSVSTLTIQRTQQEDSAVYLCASSLGSGSRSDTQYFGPGTRLTVL.